Shown below are 8 T cell receptor beta chains from a single sample sequenced in a study of graft-versus-host responses after intestinal transplantation. Method: immunoSEQ multiplex PCR; TCRdb's copy keeps in-frame clones and lacks some. This table holds some 100,000 clones, about 93% found once. These TCRs are of unknown antigen specificity. This material consisted of unstimulated CD8+ T cells sorted from spleen or lymph node cells, taken before transplant. These receptors came from a human donor who was the organ donor for an intestinal transplant.

The rearrangement links TRBV27 to TRBJ1-5; D unclear. The CDR3 spans 15 residues. The V end lost 6 bases, the J end lost 5 bases, and 17 bases lay between the germline ends. The germline V gene encodes CDR1 MNHEY and CDR2 SMNVEV (reference sequence). DNA of the CDR3: TGTGCCAGCAGCCCGGTAGACTCGTGGGATCAGCCCCAGCATTTT. It codes for CASSPVDSWDQPQHF.

The chain uses TRBV28 and TRBJ2-5, with D possibly TRBD2 on 5 matching bases. The V end lost 6 bases, the J end lost 7 bases, and 24 bases lay between the germline ends. Germline assignment: CDR1 MDHEN and CDR2 SYDVKM. The CDR3 contains 16 residues. CDR3: CASSPSEGANRGTQYF. In nucleotides, the CDR3 is TGTGCCAGCAGCCCCTCCGAGGGAGCCAACCGTGGGACCCAGTACTTC.

The chain employs TRBV14 and TRBJ1-6; D is unresolved. This CDR3 has 14 amino acids. The germline V gene encodes CDR1 SGHDN and CDR2 FVKESK. V lost 3 bases, J lost 0 bases, and 3 bases lay in between. The CDR3 sequence is CASSHSSYNSPLHF. In DNA, the CDR3 is TGTGCCAGCAGCCACAGCTCCTATAATTCACCCCTCCACTTT.

CDR3 DNA sequence: TGTGCCAGCAGCTTGCGGAGGATAAACTATGGCTACACCTTC. Translating it yields CASSLRRINYGYTF. The chain joins TRBV5-8 to TRBJ1-2; D unclear. CDR1 and CDR2 from the germline V gene are SGHTS and YDEGEE. V shed 1 base and J shed 2 bases, with 9 bases lying between them. This CDR3 contains 14 residues.

This clone turned up a few times. The CDR3, as DNA: TGTGCCAGCAGCATATGGAGGCGCGGGGGGTCCCTCCACTTT. This encodes CASSIWRRGGSLHF. This rearrangement joins TRBV5-4 to TRBJ1-6; a possible D gene is TRBD1 (5 bases). This CDR3 is 14 amino acids long. The germline V gene encodes CDR1 SGHNT and CDR2 YYREEE (reference sequence). Trimming stripped 4 bases from V and 14 bases from J, with 19 bases between. Using reference TRBV5-4 and TRBJ1-6 for the parts outside the CDR3, the full variable domain is ETGVTQSPTHLIKTRGQQVTLRCSSQSGHNTVSWYQQALGQGPQFIFQYYREEENGRGNFPPRFSGLQFPNYSSELNVNALELDDSALYLCASSIWRRGGSLHFGNGTRLTVT.

The chain uses TRBV2 and TRBJ2-5; 8 nucleotides line up with TRBD2. Germline V gives CDR1 SNHLY, CDR2 FYNNEI. The CDR3 totals 16 residues. The J segment lost 5 bases and the V segment lost 0 bases, leaving 8 bases of the junction unmatched. CDR3 in amino acids: CASSEAPGTRGETQYF. The CDR3 region has the DNA TGTGCCAGCAGTGAAGCACCTGGGACTAGAGGGGAGACCCAGTACTTC.

V is TRBV7-9 and J is TRBJ1-2; 7 nucleotides align to TRBD1. CDR1 SEHNR and CDR2 FQNEAQ come from the germline V gene (reference sequence). With V trimmed by 5 bases and J by 1 base, 7 bases remained unmatched. The CDR3 runs to 15 residues. The CDR3 DNA sequence: TGTGCCAGCAGCCGAGGGACAGCGGATAACTATGGCTACACCTTC. Protein product: CASSRGTADNYGYTF.

The chain carries TRBV15 and TRBJ2-7; D may be TRBD2 (6 bases). Germline CDR1 and CDR2: LNHNV and YYDKDF (reference sequence). The CDR3 totals 15 residues. The V gene lost 7 bases and the J gene lost 5 bases, with 21 bases spanning the gap. The CDR3 reads CATTTGGRGRHEQYF. CDR3 coding DNA: TGTGCCACCACCACCGGGGGTAGAGGGAGGCACGAGCAGTACTTC.